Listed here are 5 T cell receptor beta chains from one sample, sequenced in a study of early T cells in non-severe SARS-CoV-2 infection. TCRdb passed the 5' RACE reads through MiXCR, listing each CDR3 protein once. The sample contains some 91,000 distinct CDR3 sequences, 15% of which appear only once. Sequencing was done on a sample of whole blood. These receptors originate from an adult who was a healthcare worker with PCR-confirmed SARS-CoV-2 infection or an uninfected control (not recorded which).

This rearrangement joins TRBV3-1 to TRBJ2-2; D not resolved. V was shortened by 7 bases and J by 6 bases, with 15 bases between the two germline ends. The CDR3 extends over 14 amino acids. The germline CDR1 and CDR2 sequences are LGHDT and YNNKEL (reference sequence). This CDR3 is CASTTLHLPGELFF. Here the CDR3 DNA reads TGTGCCAGCACGACCCTGCATCTTCCCGGGGAGCTGTTTTTT.

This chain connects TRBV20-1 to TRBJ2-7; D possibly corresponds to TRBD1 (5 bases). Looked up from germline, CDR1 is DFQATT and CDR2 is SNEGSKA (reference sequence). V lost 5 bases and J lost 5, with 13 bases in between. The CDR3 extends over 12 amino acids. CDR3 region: CSASSQGNEQYF. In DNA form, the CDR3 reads TGCAGTGCTTCCTCTCAGGGAAACGAGCAGTACTTC.

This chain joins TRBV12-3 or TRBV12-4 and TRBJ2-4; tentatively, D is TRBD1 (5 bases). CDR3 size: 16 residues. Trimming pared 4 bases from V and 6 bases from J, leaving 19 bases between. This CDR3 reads CASSWGASPPGNIQYF. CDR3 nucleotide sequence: TGTGCCAGCAGTTGGGGCGCAAGCCCCCCGGGAAACATTCAGTACTTC.

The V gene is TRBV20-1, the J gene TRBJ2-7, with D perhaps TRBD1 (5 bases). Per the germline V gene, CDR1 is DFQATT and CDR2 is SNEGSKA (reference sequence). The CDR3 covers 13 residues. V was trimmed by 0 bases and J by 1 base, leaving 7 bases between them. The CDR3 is CSARDDSSYEQYF. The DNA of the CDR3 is TGCAGTGCTAGAGATGACAGTTCCTACGAGCAGTACTTC.

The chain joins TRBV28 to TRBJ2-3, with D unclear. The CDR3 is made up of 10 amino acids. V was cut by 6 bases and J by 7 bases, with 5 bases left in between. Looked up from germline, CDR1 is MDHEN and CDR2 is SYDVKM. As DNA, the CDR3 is TGTGCCAGCAGCAAAAATACGCAGTATTTT. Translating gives CASSKNTQYF.